This T cell receptor (beta chain) was sequenced during a study of PD-L1 blockade in urothelial cancer. Study-level information: Each participant's history included 0 to 3 prior chemotherapy regimens. A median of about 140,000 T cells was found in the blood samples.

Patients' cancers were locally advanced or metastatic urothelial carcinomas. Produced via immunoSEQ multiplex PCR; TCRdb's table is partial and in-frame only. The data contain roughly 20,000 clones, roughly 89% of them seen just once; the ten biggest clones take up 15% to 20%. Findings and limits, study-wide: Below-median pretreatment blood TCR clonality predicted better survival.

This CDR3 comprises 13 residues. A remark on this clone: Its antigen is not known.

This sample comprised PBMCs, obtained around atezolizumab (anti-PD-L1) treatment. The chain recombines TRBV21-1 with TRBJ1-5; the table's D call, TRBD1, was not checked against the DNA. TRBV21-1 is given as a pseudogene. The TCR sequence derives from a woman aged 60-70 years with urothelial cancer. The CDR3 bases are TGTGCCAGCATACAGGGTCCGAATCAGCCCCAGCATTTT. Residues: CASIQGPNQPQHF.